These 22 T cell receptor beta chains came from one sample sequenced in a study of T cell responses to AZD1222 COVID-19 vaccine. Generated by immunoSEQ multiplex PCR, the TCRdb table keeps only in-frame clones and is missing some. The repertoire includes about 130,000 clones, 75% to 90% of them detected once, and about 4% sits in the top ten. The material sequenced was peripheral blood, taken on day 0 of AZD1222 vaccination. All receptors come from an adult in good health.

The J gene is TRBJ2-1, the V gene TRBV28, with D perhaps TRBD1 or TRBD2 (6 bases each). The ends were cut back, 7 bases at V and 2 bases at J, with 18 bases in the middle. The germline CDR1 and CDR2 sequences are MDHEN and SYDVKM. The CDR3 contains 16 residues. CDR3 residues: CASNRKGGGTYNEQFF. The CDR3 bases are TGTGCCAGCAACAGAAAGGGGGGCGGAACCTACAATGAGCAGTTCTTC.

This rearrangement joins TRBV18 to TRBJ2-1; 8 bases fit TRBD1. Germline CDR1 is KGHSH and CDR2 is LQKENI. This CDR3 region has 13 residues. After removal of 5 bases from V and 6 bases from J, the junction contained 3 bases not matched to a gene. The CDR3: CASSDRGINEQFF. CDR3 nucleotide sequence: TGTGCCAGCTCAGACAGGGGAATCAATGAGCAGTTCTTC.

The CDR3 region has the DNA TGTGCCAGCAGCTCAGGACGGCCGAACACTGAAGCTTTCTTT. This translates into CASSSGRPNTEAFF. The chain is built from TRBV9 and TRBJ1-1; D unclear. The CDR3 contains 14 residues. The V end was cut by 4 bases, the J end by 1 base, with 11 bases between. From germline, CDR1 is SGDLS and CDR2 YYNGEE.

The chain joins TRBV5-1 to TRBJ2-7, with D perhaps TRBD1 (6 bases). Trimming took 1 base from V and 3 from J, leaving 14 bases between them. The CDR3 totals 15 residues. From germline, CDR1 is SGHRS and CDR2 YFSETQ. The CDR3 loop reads CASSLFGTPSYEQYF. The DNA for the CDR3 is TGCGCCAGCAGCTTGTTTGGGACACCAAGCTACGAGCAGTACTTC.

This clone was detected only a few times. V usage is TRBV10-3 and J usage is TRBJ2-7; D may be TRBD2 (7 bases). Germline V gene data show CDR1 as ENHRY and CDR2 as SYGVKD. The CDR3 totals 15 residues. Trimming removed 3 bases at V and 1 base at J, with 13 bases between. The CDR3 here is CAISEFGGPSYEQYF. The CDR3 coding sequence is TGTGCCATCAGTGAATTCGGGGGGCCATCCTACGAGCAGTACTTC.

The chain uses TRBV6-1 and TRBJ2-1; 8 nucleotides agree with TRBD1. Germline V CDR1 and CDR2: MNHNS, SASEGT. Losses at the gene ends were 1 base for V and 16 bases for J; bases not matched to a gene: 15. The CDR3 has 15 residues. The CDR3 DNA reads TGTGCCAGCAGTGAAGGAGGAGACGGGGGACAGGTCGGCTTCTTC. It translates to CASSEGGDGGQVGFF.

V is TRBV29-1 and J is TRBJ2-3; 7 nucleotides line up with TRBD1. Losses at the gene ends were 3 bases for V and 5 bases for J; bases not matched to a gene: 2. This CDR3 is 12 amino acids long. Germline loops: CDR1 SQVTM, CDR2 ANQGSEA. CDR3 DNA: TGCAGCGTTGAGACAGGGTTAGATACGCAGTATTTT. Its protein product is CSVETGLDTQYF.

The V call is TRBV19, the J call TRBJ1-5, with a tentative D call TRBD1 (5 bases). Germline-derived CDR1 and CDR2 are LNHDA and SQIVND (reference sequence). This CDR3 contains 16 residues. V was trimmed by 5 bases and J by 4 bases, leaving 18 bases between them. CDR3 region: CASSAPGRQANQPQHF. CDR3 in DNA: TGTGCCAGTAGTGCCCCGGGGCGTCAAGCGAATCAGCCCCAGCATTTT.

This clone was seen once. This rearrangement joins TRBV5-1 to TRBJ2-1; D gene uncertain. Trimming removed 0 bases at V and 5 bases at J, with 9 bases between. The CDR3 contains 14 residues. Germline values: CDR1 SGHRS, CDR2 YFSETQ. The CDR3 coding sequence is TGCGCCAGCAGCTTGGTTTTAGTAAACAATGAGCAGTTCTTC. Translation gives CASSLVLVNNEQFF.

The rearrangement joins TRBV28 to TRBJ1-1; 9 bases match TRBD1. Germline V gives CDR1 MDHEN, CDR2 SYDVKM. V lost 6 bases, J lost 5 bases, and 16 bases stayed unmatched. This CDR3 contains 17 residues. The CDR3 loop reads CASSLGQGWDGATEAFF. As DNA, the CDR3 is TGTGCCAGCAGCCTGGGACAGGGTTGGGATGGGGCGACTGAAGCTTTCTTT. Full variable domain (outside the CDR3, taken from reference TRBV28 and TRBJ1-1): DVKVTQSSRYLVKRTGEKVFLECVQDMDHENMFWYRQDPGLGLRLIYFSYDVKMKEKGDIPEGYSVSREKKERFSLILESASTNQTSMYLCASSLGQGWDGATEAFFGQGTRLTVV.

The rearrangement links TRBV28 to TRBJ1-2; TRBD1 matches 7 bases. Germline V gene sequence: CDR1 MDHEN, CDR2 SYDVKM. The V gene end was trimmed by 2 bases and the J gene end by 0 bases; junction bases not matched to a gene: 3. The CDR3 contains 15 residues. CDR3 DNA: TGTGCCAGCAGTTTACCAGGGGGTACTAACTATGGCTACACCTTC. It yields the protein CASSLPGGTNYGYTF.

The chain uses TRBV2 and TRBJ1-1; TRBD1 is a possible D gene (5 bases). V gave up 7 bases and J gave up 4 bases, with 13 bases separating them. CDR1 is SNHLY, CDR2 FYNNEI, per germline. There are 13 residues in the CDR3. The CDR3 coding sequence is TGTGCCAGCATGGAGGGGACCCTCACTGAAGCTTTCTTT. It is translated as CASMEGTLTEAFF.

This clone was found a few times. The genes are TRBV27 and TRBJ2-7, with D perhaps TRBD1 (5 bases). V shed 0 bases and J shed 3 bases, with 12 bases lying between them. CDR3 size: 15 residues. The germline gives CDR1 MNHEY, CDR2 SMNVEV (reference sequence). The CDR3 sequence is CASSLSLTAFYEQYF. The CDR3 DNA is TGTGCCAGCAGTTTATCATTGACAGCCTTCTACGAGCAGTACTTC.

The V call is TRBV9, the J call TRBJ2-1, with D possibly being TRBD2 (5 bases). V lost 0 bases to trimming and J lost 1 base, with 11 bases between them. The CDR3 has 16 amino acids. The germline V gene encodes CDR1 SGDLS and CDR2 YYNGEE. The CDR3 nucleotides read TGTGCCAGCAGCGTAGCTCCTAGCTTTTCCTACAATGAGCAGTTCTTC. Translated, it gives CASSVAPSFSYNEQFF.

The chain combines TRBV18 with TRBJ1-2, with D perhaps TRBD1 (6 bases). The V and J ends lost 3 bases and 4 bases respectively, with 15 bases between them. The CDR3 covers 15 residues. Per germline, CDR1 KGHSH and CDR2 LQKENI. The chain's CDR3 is CASSPNSGVGYGYTF. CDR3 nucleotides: TGTGCCAGCTCACCCAATTCAGGGGTAGGCTATGGCTACACCTTC.

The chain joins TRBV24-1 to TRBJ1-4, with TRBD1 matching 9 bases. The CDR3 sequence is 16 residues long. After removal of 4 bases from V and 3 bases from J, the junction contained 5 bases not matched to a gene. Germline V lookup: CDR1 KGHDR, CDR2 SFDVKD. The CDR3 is CATSESGTGSNEKLFF. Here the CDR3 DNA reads TGTGCCACCAGTGAGTCCGGGACAGGGTCTAATGAAAAACTGTTTTTT.

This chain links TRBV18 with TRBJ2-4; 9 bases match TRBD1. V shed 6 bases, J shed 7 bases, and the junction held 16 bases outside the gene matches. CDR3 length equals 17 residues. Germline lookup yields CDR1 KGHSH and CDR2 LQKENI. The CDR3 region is CASSHRDREPLSNIQYF. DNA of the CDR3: TGTGCCAGCTCGCATAGGGACAGGGAACCCCTGAGCAACATTCAGTACTTC.

The CDR3 DNA sequence: TGTGCCAGCAGGGGGACAGGGAATCAGCCCCAGCATTTT. Protein sequence: CASRGTGNQPQHF. The gene calls are TRBV12-3 or TRBV12-4 and TRBJ1-5; 9 bases are shared with TRBD1. CDR3 length: 13 residues. V shed 6 bases, J shed 4 bases, and the junction held 1 base outside the gene matches.

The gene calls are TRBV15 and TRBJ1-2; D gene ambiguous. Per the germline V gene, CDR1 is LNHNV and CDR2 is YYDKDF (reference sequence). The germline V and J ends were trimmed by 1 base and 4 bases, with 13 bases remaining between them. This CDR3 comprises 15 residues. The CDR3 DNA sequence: TGTGCCACCAGCAGAGTAGGCCAAGGAGGCTATGGCTACACCTTC. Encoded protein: CATSRVGQGGYGYTF.

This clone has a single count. The CDR3, as DNA: TGTGCCAGCAGTCCCCTTCAGGGAAGTAGCGGCTACACCTTC. This gives the protein CASSPLQGSSGYTF. V gene TRBV27 combines with J gene TRBJ1-2; tentative D call: TRBD1 (5 bases). Germline V gene data show CDR1 as MNHEY and CDR2 as SMNVEV (reference sequence). V was trimmed by 5 bases and J by 8 bases, leaving 18 bases between them. This CDR3 spans 14 amino acids.

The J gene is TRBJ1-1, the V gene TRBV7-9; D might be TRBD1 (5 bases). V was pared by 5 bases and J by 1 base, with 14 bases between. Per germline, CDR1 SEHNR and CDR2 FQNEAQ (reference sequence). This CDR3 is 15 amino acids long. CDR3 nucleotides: TGTGCCAGCAGCCCCGGGACTCGTACGAACACTGAAGCTTTCTTT. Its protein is CASSPGTRTNTEAFF.

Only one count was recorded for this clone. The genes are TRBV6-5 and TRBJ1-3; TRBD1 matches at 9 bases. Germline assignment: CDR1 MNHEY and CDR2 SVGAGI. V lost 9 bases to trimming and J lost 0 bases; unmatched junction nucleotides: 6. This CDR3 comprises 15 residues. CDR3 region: CASMGQGISGNTIYF. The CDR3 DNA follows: TGTGCCAGTATGGGACAGGGAATCTCTGGAAACACCATATATTTT.